These 3 T cell receptor beta chains came from one sample sequenced in a study of cytomegalovirus exposure and HLA in healthy donors. Amplification used 60 Vbeta primers and 13 Jbeta primers. Method: immunoSEQ multiplex PCR; TCRdb's copy keeps in-frame clones and lacks some. The data contain 150,000 to 200,000 clones, 84% of them singletons. The sequenced material came from PBMCs. All receptors derive from a woman aged 45-60 years in good health and CMV-seropositive.

This chain links TRBV27 with TRBJ1-6, with D perhaps matching TRBD1 (5 bases). From germline, CDR1 is MNHEY and CDR2 SMNVEV (reference sequence). This CDR3 is 14 amino acids long. With 2 bases removed from V and 8 bases from J, the gap between germline ends came to 10 bases. The CDR3 here is CASSLEGRDSPLHF. The CDR3 nucleotides are TGTGCCAGCAGTTTAGAAGGCAGGGATTCACCCCTCCACTTT.

The chain combines TRBV2 with TRBJ1-6; tentative D call: TRBD1 (6 bases). The CDR3 covers 14 residues. Germline V gives CDR1 SNHLY, CDR2 FYNNEI. The V end lost 7 bases, the J end lost 8 bases, and 15 bases lay between the germline ends. CDR3 protein: CASNWGGKDSPLHF. CDR3 sequence (DNA): TGTGCCAGCAACTGGGGGGGCAAGGATTCACCCCTCCACTTT.

This clone was seen a single time. The genes are TRBV27 and TRBJ2-7, with a tentative D call TRBD2 (7 bases). Looked up from germline, CDR1 is MNHEY and CDR2 is SMNVEV (reference sequence). The CDR3 has 15 amino acids. V was shortened by 2 bases and J by 3 bases, with 14 bases between the two germline ends. The DNA of the CDR3 is TGTGCCAGCAGTTTAAGTTCGGGGGGCGTCTACGAGCAGTACTTC. It yields the protein CASSLSSGGVYEQYF.